A selection of T cell receptor beta chains follows, all from one sample in a study of PD-L1 blockade in urothelial cancer. The method was immunoSEQ multiplex PCR; TCRdb's version includes in-frame clones alone and lacks a portion of them. The sample yields approximately 50,000 clones, about 90% seen once. The sequences come from PBMCs, collected around atezolizumab (anti-PD-L1) treatment. Receptors were obtained from a man in his 60s with urothelial cancer. CDR3s include the opening cysteine and the closing phenylalanine or tryptophan. Each record gives: D gene, V gene, J gene, CDR3 DNA, CDR3 protein. The D gene is left open where the match is weak.

d_call: TRBD2; v_call: TRBV2; j_call: TRBJ2-3; cdr3_nt: TGTGCCAGCAGCCTCAGGGAGGGTACGCAGTATTTT; cdr3_aa: CASSLREGTQYF
d_call: NA; v_call: TRBV7-8; j_call: TRBJ2-3; cdr3_nt: TGTGCCAGCAGCCCCCCCGGGAAACGTCTGGCAGATACGCAGTATTTT; cdr3_aa: CASSPPGKRLADTQYF
d_call: TRBD1; v_call: TRBV29-1; j_call: TRBJ2-7; cdr3_nt: TGCAGCGTCGGGACAGGGAATGACTACGAGCAGTACTTC; cdr3_aa: CSVGTGNDYEQYF
d_call: TRBD1; v_call: TRBV7-9; j_call: TRBJ2-3; cdr3_nt: TGTGCCAGCAGCTGGGCACAGGGGCCCAGCACAGATACGCAGTATTTT; cdr3_aa: CASSWAQGPSTDTQYF
d_call: TRBD1; v_call: TRBV19; j_call: TRBJ1-6; cdr3_nt: TGTGCCAGTAGCCCTGTGGGACAGGTGAATAATTCACCCCTCCACTTT; cdr3_aa: CASSPVGQVNNSPLHF
d_call: TRBD2; v_call: TRBV6-1; j_call: TRBJ2-3; cdr3_nt: TGTGCCAGCAGTGAAGCGACTAGCGGCCCAGATACGCAGTATTTT; cdr3_aa: CASSEATSGPDTQYF
d_call: NA; v_call: TRBV9; j_call: TRBJ1-1; cdr3_nt: TGTGCCAGCAGCGGTGGGGAGGGCGGATCCACTGAAGCTTTCTTT; cdr3_aa: CASSGGEGGSTEAFF
d_call: NA; v_call: TRBV5-1; j_call: TRBJ1-1; cdr3_nt: TGCGCCAGCAGCTTGGGACAGACCAACACTGAAGCTTTCTTT; cdr3_aa: CASSLGQTNTEAFF
d_call: TRBD1; v_call: TRBV2; j_call: TRBJ2-7; cdr3_nt: TGTGCCAGCCGACAGGGGGCTCTAGAGCAGTACTTC; cdr3_aa: CASRQGALEQYF
d_call: TRBD1; v_call: TRBV9; j_call: TRBJ2-7; cdr3_nt: TGTGCCAGCGGTGTCGGACAGGGAACCTACGAGCAGTACTTC; cdr3_aa: CASGVGQGTYEQYF
d_call: TRBD1; v_call: TRBV19; j_call: TRBJ2-5; cdr3_nt: TGTGCCAGTAGCCCGACAGGGCTCGGAAAAGAGACCCAGTACTTC; cdr3_aa: CASSPTGLGKETQYF
d_call: TRBD1; v_call: TRBV14; j_call: TRBJ2-2; cdr3_nt: TGTGCCAGCAGCCAGACCCCGGGACAGGGATCCGGGGAGCTGTTTTTT; cdr3_aa: CASSQTPGQGSGELFF
d_call: TRBD1; v_call: TRBV5-4; j_call: TRBJ1-5; cdr3_nt: TGTGCCAGCAGCAGGGGGCTAAATCAGCCCCAGCATTTT; cdr3_aa: CASSRGLNQPQHF
d_call: NA; v_call: TRBV2; j_call: TRBJ2-7; cdr3_nt: TGTGCCAGCGCCCAGGGCTACGAGCAGTACTTC; cdr3_aa: CASAQGYEQYF
d_call: NA; v_call: TRBV5-4; j_call: TRBJ2-7; cdr3_nt: TGTGCCAGCAGCTTGCTCCCCCCTAGGAGCGAGCAGTACTTC; cdr3_aa: CASSLLPPRSEQYF